This entry lists 29 T cell receptor beta chains sequenced from one sample in a study of blood T cell repertoires in COVID-19. Measured with immunoSEQ multiplex PCR; TCRdb has only the in-frame clones, and not every one. The sample carries approximately 92,000 clones, 84% recorded once. Sequences were obtained from peripheral blood. These receptor sequences come from a man in his 70s with active or convalescent COVID-19.

This clone was seen only a few times. The sample has other DNA sequences that encode this CDR3 too. The V gene is TRBV2, the J gene TRBJ1-5, with 9 bases matching TRBD1. In germline, CDR1 is SNHLY, CDR2 FYNNEI. V lost 4 bases, J lost 2 bases, and 0 bases stayed unmatched. CDR3 length equals 14 residues. CDR3 protein: CASSGTGGNQPQHF. The DNA for the CDR3 is TGTGCCAGCAGTGGGACAGGGGGCAATCAGCCCCAGCATTTT.

This rearrangement joins TRBV3-1 (or the pseudogene TRBV3-2) to TRBJ2-1, with 9 bases fitting TRBD2. Unmatched junction bases numbered 6, after V lost 3 bases and J lost 9 bases. This CDR3 contains 14 residues. Germline CDR1 reads LGHDT; CDR2 reads YNNKEL (reference sequence). CDR3 sequence: CASSHGGGAGEQFF. The CDR3 DNA sequence: TGTGCCAGCAGCCATGGCGGGGGGGCCGGTGAGCAGTTCTTC.

CDR3 nucleotide sequence: TGTGCCAGCAGTGACTCCCTAGCGGGGAGCACAGATACGCAGTATTTT. This encodes CASSDSLAGSTDTQYF. V gene TRBV6-4 combines with J gene TRBJ2-3; TRBD2 agrees at 9 bases. The V and J ends lost 0 bases and 0 bases, in that order; junction bases with no gene match: 1. Germline CDR1 and CDR2: MRHNA and SNTAGT. This CDR3 comprises 16 residues.

This chain links TRBV11-2 with TRBJ2-7, with TRBD2 matching over 11 bases. This CDR3 is 15 amino acids long. Germline V gene sequence: CDR1 SGHAT, CDR2 FQNNGV. Germline trimming cut 6 bases from V and 3 bases from J; bases unmatched to any gene: 7. The CDR3 DNA is TGTGCCAGCAGAGTAGCGGGGGGGAGTCGCTACGAGCAGTACTTC. It is translated as CASRVAGGSRYEQYF. Using reference TRBV11-2 and TRBJ2-7 for the parts outside the CDR3, the full variable domain is EAGVAQSPRYKIIEKRQSVAFWCNPISGHATLYWYQQILGQGPKLLIQFQNNGVVDDSQLPKDRFSAERLKGVDSTLKIQPAKLEDSAVYLCASRVAGGSRYEQYFGPGTRLTVT.

The sample holds a few counts of this clone. V is TRBV10-1 and J is TRBJ2-4, with 8 bases matching TRBD2. There are 17 residues in the CDR3. Unmatched junction bases numbered 15, after V lost 7 bases and J lost 4 bases. Germline loops: CDR1 WNHNN, CDR2 SYGVQD (reference sequence). The CDR3 protein is CASIKTGGLNLKNIQYF. As DNA, the CDR3 is TGCGCCAGCATTAAGACGGGGGGGCTTAATCTTAAAAACATTCAGTACTTC.

This clone was seen just once. This rearrangement joins TRBV13 to TRBJ1-2; D may be TRBD1 (6 bases). This CDR3 comprises 18 residues. The germline gives CDR1 PRHDT, CDR2 FYEKMQ (reference sequence). V was clipped by 4 bases and J by 7 bases, with 28 bases between them. CDR3 sequence reads: CASSSPRLGADIIGGYTF. CDR3 coding DNA: TGTGCCAGCAGCTCACCCCGATTGGGGGCGGATATAATTGGTGGCTACACCTTC.

The V gene is TRBV19, the J gene TRBJ2-5; 8 bases align to TRBD1. This CDR3 has 13 amino acids. Germline trimming cut 5 bases from V and 5 bases from J; bases unmatched to any gene: 4. Germline CDR1 reads LNHDA; CDR2 reads SQIVND (reference sequence). The CDR3 bases are TGTGCCAGTAGTCGACAGGGGTTGGAGACCCAGTACTTC. Protein sequence: CASSRQGLETQYF.

The chain carries TRBV5-1 and TRBJ2-1, with 7 bases aligning to TRBD2. Unmatched junction bases numbered 24, after V lost 3 bases and J lost 12 bases. Germline CDR1 reads SGHRS; CDR2 reads YFSETQ. This CDR3 region has 18 residues. The CDR3 DNA reads as TGCGCCAGCAGCTGGGCAGGGCGGGAGACACGAGGCCGAGTTGGGCAGTTCTTC. It specifies CASSWAGRETRGRVGQFF.

The rearrangement links TRBV9 to TRBJ2-1, with D possibly TRBD2 on 5 matching bases. CDR3 length: 15 residues. V was clipped by 0 bases and J by 6 bases, with 13 bases between them. CDR1 and CDR2 (germline): SGDLS, YYNGEE. The CDR3 loop reads CASSVVSGWGNEQFF. CDR3 DNA: TGTGCCAGCAGCGTAGTCAGCGGTTGGGGCAATGAGCAGTTCTTC.

V usage is TRBV6-5 and J usage is TRBJ1-2; D gene unclear. The CDR3 has 12 amino acids. Germline V CDR1 and CDR2: MNHEY, SVGAGI. The germline V and J ends were trimmed by 7 bases and 5 bases, with 11 bases remaining between them. The CDR3 loop is CASMEGGYGYTF. CDR3 in DNA: TGTGCCAGCATGGAGGGAGGGTATGGCTACACCTTC.

Written as DNA, the CDR3 is TGTGCCAGCAGCCCCGCAACAGGGTCGAACACTGAAGCTTTCTTT. Translating it yields CASSPATGSNTEAFF. V is TRBV5-4 and J is TRBJ1-1; tentative D call: TRBD1 (6 bases). Trimming cost V 4 bases and J 1 base, with 14 bases left between them. The CDR3 is made up of 15 amino acids. Germline assignment: CDR1 SGHNT and CDR2 YYREEE (reference sequence).

This rearrangement joins TRBV7-9 to TRBJ2-3; 11 bases line up with TRBD2. Germline assignment: CDR1 SEHNR and CDR2 FQNEAQ (reference sequence). CDR3 size: 16 residues. Trimming took 4 bases from V and 5 from J; bases not matched to a gene: 8. The CDR3 sequence is CASSSYSGGELDTQYF. Here the CDR3 DNA reads TGTGCCAGCAGCTCCTATAGCGGGGGGGAGTTAGATACGCAGTATTTT.

This clone appeared a single time. The rearrangement uses TRBV7-8 and TRBJ1-1; unclear D gene. The CDR3 covers 15 residues. V dropped 1 base and J dropped 4 bases, with 13 bases sitting between them. Germline lookup yields CDR1 SGHVS and CDR2 FQNEAQ. The CDR3 loop reads CASSLDPRGGTEAFF. DNA for the CDR3: TGTGCCAGCAGCTTAGACCCCCGGGGTGGCACTGAAGCTTTCTTT.

This sequence joins TRBV7-2 and TRBJ2-1; 12 bases are a match to TRBD2. Losses at the gene ends were 0 bases for V and 4 bases for J; bases not matched to a gene: 10. The CDR3 has 19 amino acids. The germline CDR1 and CDR2 sequences are SGHTA and FQGNSA. The CDR3 loop is CASSLAASGGAKIYNEQFF. CDR3 nucleotides: TGTGCCAGCAGCTTAGCCGCTAGCGGGGGGGCTAAGATTTACAATGAGCAGTTCTTC. Together with reference TRBV7-2 and TRBJ2-1, the CDR3 gives the full variable domain: GAGVSQSPSNKVTEKGKDVELRCDPISGHTALYWYRQSLGQGLEFLIYFQGNSAPDKSGLPSDRFSAERTGGSVSTLTIQRTQQEDSAVYLCASSLAASGGAKIYNEQFFGPGTRLTVL.

This chain uses TRBV30 with TRBJ1-6; 8 bases agree with TRBD1. Germline assignment: CDR1 GTSNPN and CDR2 SVGIG (reference sequence). The CDR3 loop spans 17 amino acids. V gave up 1 base and J gave up 7 bases; unmatched junction bases: 12. CDR3 loop: CAWSGSQGAGGNSPLHF. In DNA, the CDR3 is TGTGCCTGGAGTGGGAGTCAGGGGGCAGGAGGGAATTCACCCCTCCACTTT.

This clone was seen many times. This chain links TRBV19 with TRBJ1-1; maybe TRBD1 (5 bases). The V gene's germline CDR1 is LNHDA and CDR2 SQIVND (reference sequence). The CDR3 contains 13 residues. Trimming shortened V by 7 bases and J by 5 bases, and 14 bases separated the two germline ends. CDR3 sequence: CASISREGTEAFF. The DNA for the CDR3 is TGTGCCAGTATTTCCAGGGAAGGAACTGAAGCTTTCTTT.

This clone was counted a single time. V usage is TRBV18 and J usage is TRBJ1-5; 10 bases fit TRBD1. CDR1 and CDR2 from the germline V gene are KGHSH and LQKENI. The CDR3 has 15 amino acids. Germline trimming cut 0 bases from V and 5 bases from J; bases unmatched to any gene: 1. CDR3 residues: CASSPPGTGDQPQHF. The CDR3 coding sequence is TGTGCCAGCTCACCACCCGGGACAGGGGATCAGCCCCAGCATTTT.

This chain uses TRBV5-4 with TRBJ1-4, with 7 bases matching TRBD1. CDR3 length: 15 residues. V lost 4 bases and J lost 11; bases outside the gene matches: 14. Germline CDR1 reads SGHNT; CDR2 reads YYREEE (reference sequence). CDR3: CASSGAGTEGTKLFF. CDR3 coding DNA: TGTGCCAGCAGCGGTGCAGGGACAGAGGGGACCAAACTGTTTTTT.

The chain couples TRBV7-9 to TRBJ1-4; no reliable D call. The CDR3 spans 13 residues. Trimming took off 0 bases at V and 8 bases at J, with 7 bases between the two ends. Germline V lookup: CDR1 SEHNR, CDR2 FQNEAQ (reference sequence). CDR3: CASSLALAEKLFF. DNA for the CDR3: TGTGCCAGCAGCTTAGCGCTTGCGGAAAAACTGTTTTTT.

V is TRBV25-1 and J is TRBJ1-6; no reliable D call. V lost 3 bases, J lost 10 bases, and 16 bases lay in between. There are 15 residues in the CDR3. Germline V CDR1 and CDR2: MGHDK, SYGVNS. The DNA of the CDR3 is TGTGCCAGCAGTGAGGCGAGGTTCTTCGGGTCACCCCTCCACTTT. Protein: CASSEARFFGSPLHF.

This clone occurred a few times. The rearrangement uses TRBV18 and TRBJ1-1, with D possibly being TRBD1 (6 bases). Trimming took off 2 bases at V and 4 bases at J, with 23 bases between the two ends. Germline CDR1 and CDR2: KGHSH and LQKENI. The CDR3 is 18 amino acids. In DNA, the CDR3 is TGTGCCAGCTCACCAGTTAGTAGACGCGGCAGGGGCGGCACTGAAGCTTTCTTT. It translates to CASSPVSRRGRGGTEAFF.

The chain combines TRBV30 with TRBJ1-1; D not certain. Germline CDR1 is GTSNPN and CDR2 is SVGIG (reference sequence). The CDR3 spans 13 residues. With 2 bases removed from V and 1 base from J, the gap between germline ends came to 8 bases. CDR3 in amino acids: CAWSRQRNTEAFF. In nucleotides, the CDR3 is TGTGCCTGGAGTAGGCAGCGGAACACTGAAGCTTTCTTT.

The V call is TRBV6-6, the J call TRBJ1-5; 9 nucleotides agree with TRBD1. This CDR3 contains 16 residues. V shed 0 bases and J 6 bases; nucleotides not matched to a gene: 6. Germline values: CDR1 MNHNY, CDR2 SVGAGI (reference sequence). The CDR3 region is CASSYSNRGRAQPQHF. In nucleotides, the CDR3 is TGTGCCAGCAGTTACTCGAACAGGGGGCGCGCTCAGCCCCAGCATTTT.

This rearrangement joins TRBV6-5 to TRBJ1-6, with D perhaps matching TRBD1 (5 bases). Germline V gene data show CDR1 as MNHEY and CDR2 as SVGAGI. V lost 6 bases to trimming and J lost 4 bases, with 10 bases between them. The CDR3 is 14 amino acids. The CDR3 nucleotides read TGTGCCAGCAGGGTGACAGCATATAATTCACCCCTCCACTTT. Residues: CASRVTAYNSPLHF.

This sequence joins TRBV18 and TRBJ2-6; D is unclear. The CDR3 length is 15 residues. The V gene's germline CDR1 is KGHSH and CDR2 LQKENI. Trimming took 3 bases from V and 0 from J, leaving 6 bases between them. DNA for the CDR3: TGTGCCAGCTCACCCATCGGCTCTGGGGCCAACGTCCTGACTTTC. It is translated as CASSPIGSGANVLTF.

The gene calls are TRBV12-3 or TRBV12-4 and TRBJ2-5; TRBD2 agrees at 11 bases. The CDR3 extends over 13 amino acids. V dropped 6 bases and J dropped 5; count of bases not matched to a gene: 2. CDR3 region: CASRTSGVETQYF. The CDR3 region has the DNA TGTGCCAGCAGGACTAGCGGGGTGGAGACCCAGTACTTC.

This clone has only a few counts. V is TRBV7-8 and J is TRBJ1-6; weak D call: TRBD1 (5 bases). The CDR3 sequence is 16 residues long. Trimming took 5 bases from V and 4 from J, leaving 15 bases between them. Per the germline V gene, CDR1 is SGHVS and CDR2 is FQNEAQ. The CDR3 nucleotides read TGTGCCAGCAGCCCCCCCAGGGACTGGTATAATTCACCCCTCCACTTT. Its translation is CASSPPRDWYNSPLHF.

The chain recombines TRBV6-1 with TRBJ2-3, with a weak D call TRBD1 (6 bases). The CDR3 covers 16 residues. In germline, CDR1 is MNHNS, CDR2 SASEGT. The V end was cut by 3 bases, the J end by 0 bases, with 13 bases between. The CDR3 is CASSDRGRLSTDTQYF. The CDR3 DNA reads as TGTGCCAGCAGTGACAGGGGCAGACTTAGCACAGATACGCAGTATTTT.

This clone was counted only a few times. The chain is built from TRBV2 and TRBJ1-4, with a weak D call TRBD1 (5 bases). The CDR3 is 16 amino acids. CDR1 is SNHLY and CDR2 is FYNNEI in the germline V gene. V was cut by 6 bases and J by 0 bases, with 14 bases left in between. CDR3 DNA sequence: TGTGCCAGCAGCCTCAATGGGGCTGCAACTAATGAAAAACTGTTTTTT. Residues: CASSLNGAATNEKLFF.